These 28 T cell receptor beta chains were sequenced from one sample in a study of neurological immune-mediated disorders. TCRdb re-analysed the 5' RACE reads in MiXCR, keeping a single row per CDR3 protein. This table holds some 60,000 distinct CDR3 sequences, 3% to 4% found once. The sample comprised PBMCs. Receptor source: a woman aged 45-60 years with multiple sclerosis.

This clonotype showed up many times. The gene calls are TRBV3-1 and TRBJ1-6, with 9 nucleotides matching TRBD1. With 5 bases clipped from V and 7 bases from J, the junction kept 0 bases outside the gene matches. Germline V lookup: CDR1 LGHDT, CDR2 YNNKEL (reference sequence). The CDR3 has 13 amino acids. The CDR3 DNA sequence: TGTGCCAGCAGCGACAGGGGGAATTCACCCCTCCACTTT. As protein: CASSDRGNSPLHF.

This clonotype occurred a few times. V is TRBV6-6 and J is TRBJ2-1, with TRBD1 matching 8 bases. Germline-derived CDR1 and CDR2 are MNHNY and SVGAGI (reference sequence). Trimming removed 8 bases from V and 5 bases from J; junction bases left unmatched: 5. The CDR3 is 13 amino acids. The CDR3 here is CASGTGINNEQFF. The CDR3 nucleotides read TGTGCCAGCGGGACAGGTATAAACAATGAGCAGTTCTTC.

This clonotype occurred many times. The rearrangement joins TRBV12-3 or TRBV12-4 to TRBJ1-5; D remains unclear. There are 17 residues in the CDR3. Trimming pared 6 bases from V and 0 bases from J, leaving 18 bases between. The CDR3 nucleotides read TGTGCCAGCAGCCAAAATCCCGGACGATATAGCAATCAGCCCCAGCATTTT. Its protein product is CASSQNPGRYSNQPQHF.

This clonotype came up many times. The chain is built from TRBV9 and TRBJ2-4; the match to TRBD1 covers 8 bases. Germline values: CDR1 SGDLS, CDR2 YYNGEE. The CDR3 consists of 14 residues. Trimming took 3 bases from V and 7 from J; bases not matched to a gene: 6. CDR3 sequence: CASSADTGGNIQYF. CDR3 nucleotides: TGTGCCAGCAGCGCAGATACAGGGGGGAACATTCAGTACTTC.

This clonotype was detected many times. J is TRBJ2-1 and V is TRBV6-6, with D tentatively TRBD1 or TRBD2 (5 bases each). Germline V gene data show CDR1 as MNHNY and CDR2 as SVGAGI (reference sequence). Trimming removed 6 bases at V and 6 bases at J, with 9 bases between. The CDR3 runs 12 residues. DNA of the CDR3: TGTGCCAGCAGCCAGAGGGGCAATGAGCAGTTCTTC. It specifies CASSQRGNEQFF.

This clonotype has at least ten counts. Here the CDR3 reads CSASNIQGANEQYF. CDR3 bases: TGCAGTGCTAGTAACATACAGGGGGCCAACGAGCAGTACTTC. The V and J genes are TRBV20-1 and TRBJ2-7; TRBD1 aligns across 9 bases. The germline CDR1 and CDR2 sequences are DFQATT and SNEGSKA (reference sequence). Trimming took 3 bases from V and 5 from J; bases not matched to a gene: 8. The CDR3 length is 14 residues.

This clonotype was seen ten or more times. Relative to the germline gene, one junction end is altered; a read error may explain this. This chain connects TRBV3-1 to TRBJ1-6; TRBD1 might be the D (6 bases). The CDR3 is 15 amino acids. The germline CDR1 and CDR2 sequences are LGHDT and YNNKEL (reference sequence). This chain's CDR3 is CASSQWGQDNSPLNF. CDR3 DNA: TGTGCCAGCAGCCAATGGGGGCAGGATAATTCACCCCTCAACTTT.

This clonotype was seen repeatedly, ten times or more. The CDR3 sequence: CATAWTTQETQYF. The CDR3 DNA is TGTGCCACCGCCTGGACTACCCAAGAGACCCAGTACTTC. The gene calls are TRBV15 and TRBJ2-5, with D possibly being TRBD2 (6 bases). The CDR3 runs to 13 residues. V lost 8 bases to trimming and J lost 1 base, with 11 bases between them. The germline V gene encodes CDR1 LNHNV and CDR2 YYDKDF (reference sequence).

This clonotype was picked up many times. The chain combines TRBV11-3 with TRBJ2-7; D ambiguous. The CDR3 sequence is 13 residues long. CDR1 SGHNT and CDR2 YENEEA come from the germline V gene. V lost 1 base, J lost 6 bases, and 10 bases lay in between. The CDR3 coding sequence is TGTGCCAGCAGCTTAGCCCTGGCTGGCGAGCAGTACTTC. Amino acids: CASSLALAGEQYF.

Turning to this clonotype: One end of the junction varies from germline; a read error may be responsible. The rearrangement links TRBV7-3 to TRBJ1-3, with no clear D. The length of the CDR3 is 14 residues. CDR1 is SGHTA and CDR2 is FQGTGA in the germline V gene. This CDR3 is CASSLTPSGNTIYF. The CDR3 DNA follows: TGTGCCAGCAGCCTAACCCCATCCGGAAACACCATATATTTT.

This clonotype was seen ten or more times. V gene TRBV20-1 combines with J gene TRBJ2-1; weak D call: TRBD2 (6 bases). There are 16 residues in the CDR3. Germline loops: CDR1 DFQATT, CDR2 SNEGSKA (reference sequence). V dropped 4 bases and J dropped 2 bases, with 18 bases sitting between them. The CDR3 loop is CSAIPFRTTPYNEQFF. CDR3 coding DNA: TGCAGTGCTATTCCCTTTAGGACTACTCCCTACAATGAGCAGTTCTTC.

This clonotype has ten or more counts. The CDR3 region is CASSPGTSGRAGELFF. CDR3 DNA: TGTGCCAGCAGCCCAGGGACTAGCGGGAGGGCCGGGGAGCTGTTTTTT. The chain employs TRBV12-3 or TRBV12-4 and TRBJ2-2, with 16 positions matching TRBD2. The CDR3 is 16 residues long. Losses at the gene ends were 6 bases for V and 6 bases for J; bases not matched to a gene: 4.

This clonotype has a count of ten or more. The chain is built from TRBV20-1 and TRBJ2-1, with TRBD2 matching over 15 bases. CDR3 length: 17 residues. Germline V gene lookup returns CDR1 DFQATT and CDR2 SNEGSKA (reference sequence). J gave up 1 base and V 6 bases, and 7 bases lay outside the gene matches. CDR3 loop: CSAPGTSGRLSYNEQFF. The CDR3 DNA follows: TGCAGTGCCCCCGGGACTAGCGGGAGGCTGTCCTACAATGAGCAGTTCTTC.

This clonotype was observed a few times. J is TRBJ2-1 and V is TRBV20-1, with 10 bases matching TRBD1. The CDR3 length is 14 residues. Trimming cost V 5 bases and J 7 bases; bases outside gene matches: 8. CDR1 is DFQATT and CDR2 is SNEGSKA in the germline V gene (reference sequence). For the CDR3, the DNA is TGCAGTGCTCTGGACAGGGGGTCTAAGAATGAGCAGTTCTTC. This codes for CSALDRGSKNEQFF.

This clonotype has a count of ten or more. The chain employs TRBV24-1 and TRBJ2-2; 7 bases line up with TRBD1. Germline V gene lookup returns CDR1 KGHDR and CDR2 SFDVKD. The trim removed 6 bases at V and 4 bases at J, leaving 16 bases unmatched. This CDR3 has 18 amino acids. This CDR3 reads CATSPDRAQLIGTGELFF. The CDR3 region has the DNA TGTGCCACCAGTCCCGACAGGGCCCAGCTGATTGGCACCGGGGAGCTGTTTTTT.

V gene TRBV9 combines with J gene TRBJ2-7; the D gene is possibly TRBD2 (6 bases). V dropped 3 bases and J dropped 6 bases, with 16 bases sitting between them. This CDR3 region has 14 residues. Per germline, CDR1 SGDLS and CDR2 YYNGEE. Written as DNA, the CDR3 is TGTGCCAGCAGCGCTGGGGACCTCGGGGGCGAGCAGTACTTC. Translating gives CASSAGDLGGEQYF.

In its sample, this clonotype was seen many times. The chain recombines TRBV6-2 or TRBV6-3 with TRBJ2-5; 10 nucleotides match TRBD1. This CDR3 region has 15 residues. Germline trimming cut 4 bases from V and 0 bases from J; bases unmatched to any gene: 2. Looked up from germline, CDR1 is MNHEY and CDR2 is SVGEGT. Here the CDR3 reads CASSWGQGYQETQYF. As DNA, the CDR3 is TGTGCCAGCAGTTGGGGACAGGGGTACCAAGAGACCCAGTACTTC.

This clonotype was recorded many times. Given a much more abundant clone one base away, this may be a read error. The chain is built from TRBV5-1 and TRBJ2-5, with no clear D. The CDR3 runs to 15 residues. V was trimmed by 0 bases and J by 2 bases, leaving 11 bases between them. The germline V gene has CDR1 SGHRS and CDR2 YFSETQ. In nucleotides, the CDR3 is TGCGCCAGCAGCTTGGGGGGAAGAATACAAGAGACCCAGTACTTC. Translated: CASSLGGRIQETQYF.

The gene calls are TRBV30 and TRBJ1-2; D uncertain. CDR3 length: 12 amino acids. Germline lookup yields CDR1 GTSNPN and CDR2 SVGIG (reference sequence). The ends were cut back, 0 bases at V and 5 bases at J, with 7 bases in the middle. The CDR3 loop is CAWSVWRYGYTF. The CDR3 nucleotides are TGTGCCTGGAGTGTATGGAGATATGGCTACACCTTC.

The CDR3 nucleotides read TGCAGCGTTGTGGCAGTAATGAACACTGAAGCTTTCTTT. Protein product: CSVVAVMNTEAFF. The V call is TRBV29-1, the J call TRBJ1-1; D remains ambiguous. V lost 4 bases and J lost 0, with 9 bases in between. The length of the CDR3 is 13 residues. Germline CDR1 reads SQVTM; CDR2 reads ANQGSEA.

This clonotype was recorded at least ten times. This chain connects TRBV3-1 to TRBJ1-2; D remains unclear. CDR3 size: 13 residues. V lost 3 bases, J lost 4 bases, and 9 bases lay in between. Germline CDR1 reads LGHDT; CDR2 reads YNNKEL (reference sequence). CDR3 sequence (DNA): TGTGCCAGCAGCCAGCAAAGGATCTATGGCTACACCTTC. It translates to CASSQQRIYGYTF.

This clonotype was seen ten or more times. An end of the junction does not agree with germline; a read error may underlie this. The genes are TRBV7-7 and TRBJ2-5; TRBD2 agrees at 8 bases. Per the germline V gene, CDR1 is SSHAT and CDR2 is FNYEAQ (reference sequence). The CDR3 has 16 amino acids. The CDR3 nucleotides are TGTGCTAGCAGCTTAGCTCCCAGCGGGGGACGGGAGACCCAGTACTTC. This encodes CASSLAPSGGRETQYF.

This clonotype was seen many times. The chain has TRBV7-8 and TRBJ1-2, with 9 bases aligning to TRBD1. From germline, CDR1 is SGHVS and CDR2 FQNEAQ. CDR3 length: 13 residues. J was trimmed by 4 bases and V by 5 bases; bases with no gene match: 2. CDR3 nucleotides: TGTGCCAGCAGCCCGACAGGGGGCTATGGCTACACCTTC. Translating it yields CASSPTGGYGYTF.

This clonotype has only a few counts. The chain couples TRBV7-2 to TRBJ1-1, with D tentatively TRBD1 (5 bases). Per germline, CDR1 SGHTA and CDR2 FQGNSA. The V gene lost 3 bases and the J gene lost 9 bases, with 14 bases spanning the gap. The CDR3 totals 13 residues. The CDR3 loop is CASSLKAPGQAFF. In DNA, the CDR3 is TGTGCCAGCAGCTTGAAAGCCCCGGGACAAGCTTTCTTT.

This clonotype was counted many times. V usage is TRBV20-1 and J usage is TRBJ1-4; the D is unclear. The CDR3 loop spans 14 amino acids. With 6 bases removed from V and 8 bases from J, the gap between germline ends came to 19 bases. The germline V gene has CDR1 DFQATT and CDR2 SNEGSKA (reference sequence). The chain's CDR3 is CSAPPGGQKEKLFF. CDR3 coding DNA: TGCAGTGCCCCGCCCGGAGGGCAGAAGGAAAAACTGTTTTTT.

About this clonotype itself: A much larger clonotype is one base distant, so this may be a read error. This sequence joins TRBV20-1 and TRBJ2-3; perhaps TRBD2 as D (5 bases). Trimming removed 5 bases at V and 0 bases at J, with 9 bases between. The germline CDR1 and CDR2 sequences are DFQATT and SNEGSKA (reference sequence). The length of the CDR3 is 13 residues. CDR3 residues: CSAEGNSTDTQYF. CDR3 in DNA: TGCAGTGCTGAGGGAAACAGCACAGATACGCAGTATTTT.

At least ten counts were recorded for this clonotype. This rearrangement joins TRBV20-1 to TRBJ2-7; a weak D match, TRBD2 (6 bases). The CDR3 consists of 15 residues. The germline V and J ends were trimmed by 6 bases and 7 bases, with 25 bases remaining between them. The germline gives CDR1 DFQATT, CDR2 SNEGSKA (reference sequence). In nucleotides, the CDR3 is TGCAGTGCCAGAAACCCTTCGGAGGGAGTGAATGAGCAGTACTTC. Its protein is CSARNPSEGVNEQYF.

This clonotype showed up many times. This rearrangement joins TRBV2 to TRBJ2-7; TRBD2 is a possible D gene (7 bases). The CDR3 is made up of 17 amino acids. Per the germline V gene, CDR1 is SNHLY and CDR2 is FYNNEI. V dropped 6 bases and J dropped 6 bases, with 27 bases sitting between them. CDR3: CASSVIPRASGRGEQYF. DNA for the CDR3: TGTGCCAGCAGCGTGATCCCTAGGGCTAGCGGCAGGGGCGAGCAGTACTTC.